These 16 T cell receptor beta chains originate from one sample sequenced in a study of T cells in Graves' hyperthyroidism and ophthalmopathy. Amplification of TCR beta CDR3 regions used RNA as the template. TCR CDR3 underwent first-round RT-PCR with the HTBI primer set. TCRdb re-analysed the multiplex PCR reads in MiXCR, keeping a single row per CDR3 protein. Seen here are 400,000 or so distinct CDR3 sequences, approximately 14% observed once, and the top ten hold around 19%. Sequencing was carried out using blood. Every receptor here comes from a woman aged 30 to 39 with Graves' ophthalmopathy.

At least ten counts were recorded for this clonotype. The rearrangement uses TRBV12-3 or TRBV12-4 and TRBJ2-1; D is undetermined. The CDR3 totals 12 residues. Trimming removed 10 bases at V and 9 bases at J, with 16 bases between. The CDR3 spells CATGGPKSEQFF. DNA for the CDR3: TGTGCCACCGGCGGACCGAAGAGTGAGCAGTTCTTC.

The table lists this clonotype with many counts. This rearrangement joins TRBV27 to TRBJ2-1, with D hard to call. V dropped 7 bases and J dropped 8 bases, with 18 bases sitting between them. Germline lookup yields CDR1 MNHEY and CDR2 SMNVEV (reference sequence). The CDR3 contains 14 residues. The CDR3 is CASMESGPPHEQFF. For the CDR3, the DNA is TGTGCCAGCATGGAGTCAGGTCCCCCCCATGAGCAGTTCTTC.

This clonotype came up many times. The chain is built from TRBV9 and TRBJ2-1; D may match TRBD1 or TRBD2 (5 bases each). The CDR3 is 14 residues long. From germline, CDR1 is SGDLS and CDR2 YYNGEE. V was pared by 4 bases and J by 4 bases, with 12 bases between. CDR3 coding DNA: TGTGCCAGCAGCTCCGGGACGCGGTACAATGAGCAGTTCTTC. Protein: CASSSGTRYNEQFF.

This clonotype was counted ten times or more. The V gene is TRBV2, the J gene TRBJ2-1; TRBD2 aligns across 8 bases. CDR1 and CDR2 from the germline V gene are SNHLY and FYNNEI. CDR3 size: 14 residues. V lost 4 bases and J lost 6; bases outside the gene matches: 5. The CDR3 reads CASSVVGTSNEQFF. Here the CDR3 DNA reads TGTGCCAGCAGTGTGGTAGGGACTAGCAATGAGCAGTTCTTC.

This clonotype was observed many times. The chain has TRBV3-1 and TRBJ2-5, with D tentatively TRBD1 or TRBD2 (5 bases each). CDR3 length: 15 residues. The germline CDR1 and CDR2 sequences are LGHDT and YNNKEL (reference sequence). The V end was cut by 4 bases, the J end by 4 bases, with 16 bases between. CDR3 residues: CASSPAGGLRETQYF. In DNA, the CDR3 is TGTGCCAGCAGCCCGGCTGGGGGTTTGAGAGAGACCCAGTACTTC.

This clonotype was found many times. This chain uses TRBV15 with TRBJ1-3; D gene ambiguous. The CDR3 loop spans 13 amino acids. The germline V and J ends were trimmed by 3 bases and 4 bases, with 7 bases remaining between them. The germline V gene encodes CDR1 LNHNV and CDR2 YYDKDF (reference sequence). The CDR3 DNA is TGTGCCACCAGCAGCAGAGTAGGAAACACCATATATTTT. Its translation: CATSSRVGNTIYF.

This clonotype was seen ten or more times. The CDR3 is CASNKRQGNTEAFF. CDR3 nucleotide sequence: TGTGCCAGCAACAAAAGACAGGGGAACACTGAAGCTTTCTTT. The V gene is TRBV7-9, the J gene TRBJ1-1; 7 nucleotides match TRBD1. The CDR3 contains 14 residues. The germline CDR1 and CDR2 sequences are SEHNR and FQNEAQ (reference sequence). The V segment lost 7 bases and the J segment 1 base; nucleotides outside the gene matches: 6.

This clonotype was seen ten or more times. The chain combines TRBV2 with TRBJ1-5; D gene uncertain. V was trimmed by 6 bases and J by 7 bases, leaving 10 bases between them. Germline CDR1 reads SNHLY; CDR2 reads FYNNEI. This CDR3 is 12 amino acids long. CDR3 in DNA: TGTGCCAGCAGACTTATGGGCCAGCCCCAGCATTTT. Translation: CASRLMGQPQHF.

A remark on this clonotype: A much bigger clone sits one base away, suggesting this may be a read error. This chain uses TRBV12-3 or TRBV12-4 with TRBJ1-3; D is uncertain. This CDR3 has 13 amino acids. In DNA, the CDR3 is TGTGCCAGCATCCCGGCTTCTGGAGACACCATATATTTT. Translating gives CASIPASGDTIYF.

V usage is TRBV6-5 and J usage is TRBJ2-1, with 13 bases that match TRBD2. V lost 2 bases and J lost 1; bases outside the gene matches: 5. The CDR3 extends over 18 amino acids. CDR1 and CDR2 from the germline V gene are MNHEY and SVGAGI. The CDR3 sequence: CASSYRTSGSRSYNEQFF. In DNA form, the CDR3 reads TGTGCCAGCAGTTACCGGACTAGCGGGAGTAGGTCCTACAATGAGCAGTTCTTC.

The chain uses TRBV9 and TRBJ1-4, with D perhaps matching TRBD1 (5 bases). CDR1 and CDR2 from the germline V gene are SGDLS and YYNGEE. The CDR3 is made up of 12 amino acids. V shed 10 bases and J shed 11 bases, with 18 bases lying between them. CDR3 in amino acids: CASGGPSGKLFF. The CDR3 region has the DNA TGTGCCTCCGGGGGACCTTCTGGGAAACTGTTTTTT.

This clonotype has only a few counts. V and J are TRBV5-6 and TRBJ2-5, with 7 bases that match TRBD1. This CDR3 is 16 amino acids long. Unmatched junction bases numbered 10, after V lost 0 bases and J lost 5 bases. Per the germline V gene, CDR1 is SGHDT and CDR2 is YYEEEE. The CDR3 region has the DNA TGTGCCAGCAGCTTGGCGGTAGACAGGGTATGGGAGACCCAGTACTTC. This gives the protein CASSLAVDRVWETQYF.

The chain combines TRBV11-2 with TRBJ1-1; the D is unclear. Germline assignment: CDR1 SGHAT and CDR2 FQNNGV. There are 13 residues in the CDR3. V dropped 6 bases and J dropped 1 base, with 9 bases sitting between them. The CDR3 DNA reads TGTGCCAGCAGATTTTCAAAGAACACTGAAGCTTTCTTT. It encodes CASRFSKNTEAFF.

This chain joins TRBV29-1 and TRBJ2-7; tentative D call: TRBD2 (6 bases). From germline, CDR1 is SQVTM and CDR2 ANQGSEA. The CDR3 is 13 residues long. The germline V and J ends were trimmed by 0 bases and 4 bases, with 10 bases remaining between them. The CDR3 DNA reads TGCAGCGTTGAAGACGGAGGGAAGTACGAGCAGTACTTC. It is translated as CSVEDGGKYEQYF.

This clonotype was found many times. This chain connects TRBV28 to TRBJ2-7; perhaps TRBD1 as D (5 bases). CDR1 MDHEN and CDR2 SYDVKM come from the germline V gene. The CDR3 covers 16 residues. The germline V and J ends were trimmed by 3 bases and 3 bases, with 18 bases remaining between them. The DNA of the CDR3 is TGTGCCAGCAGTTTTTCGGTCGTTAGGGGCGGCTACGAGCAGTACTTC. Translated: CASSFSVVRGGYEQYF.

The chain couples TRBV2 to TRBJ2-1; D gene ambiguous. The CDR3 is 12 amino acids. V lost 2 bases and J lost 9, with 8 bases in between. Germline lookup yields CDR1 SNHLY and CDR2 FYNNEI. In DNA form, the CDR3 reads TGTGCCAGCAGTGAATCTGGGATTGAGCAGTTCTTC. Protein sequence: CASSESGIEQFF.